This is a list of T cell receptor beta chains from one sample in a study of cytomegalovirus exposure and HLA in healthy donors. Method: immunoSEQ multiplex PCR; TCRdb's copy keeps in-frame clones and lacks some. The sample has 95,000 to 110,000 clones, around two thirds seen once. The specimen sequenced was PBMCs. These receptor sequences come from a woman between 50 and 59 years old in good health and CMV-seronegative. CDR3s include the opening cysteine and the closing phenylalanine or tryptophan. Fields, in order: V gene, D gene, J gene, clone size, CDR3 protein, CDR3 DNA. A D gene is named only where the DNA matches it firmly. The size of a clone is reported for some rows only, either as once, few or many, or as a class for expanded clones.

TRBV10-1	.	TRBJ2-3	.	CASSVSGQPSTDTQYF	TGCGCCAGCAGTGTGAGTGGACAGCCCAGCACAGATACGCAGTATTTT
TRBV6-1	.	TRBJ1-5	.	CAARDQGQPQHF	TGTGCCGCGAGGGATCAGGGGCAGCCCCAGCATTTT
TRBV5-6	TRBD1	TRBJ1-5	.	CASSTRQGNQPQHF	TGTGCCAGCAGCACAAGACAGGGGAATCAGCCCCAGCATTTT
TRBV29-1	.	TRBJ2-1	.	CSVHGEVEQFF	TGCAGCGTTCACGGGGAGGTTGAGCAGTTCTTC
TRBV6-1	.	TRBJ1-1	.	CASRNRLEAFF	TGTGCCAGCAGGAACAGGTTAGAAGCTTTCTTT
TRBV18	.	TRBJ2-1	.	CASSPGQGGEQFF	TGTGCCAGCTCACCTGGGCAGGGAGGCGAGCAGTTCTTC
TRBV6-1	TRBD1	TRBJ2-7	few	CASRAGWDRAYEQYF	TGTGCCAGCAGGGCTGGATGGGACAGGGCCTACGAGCAGTACTTC
TRBV7-2	TRBD1	TRBJ1-2	few	CASSPGQAIGGYTF	TGTGCCAGCAGCCCGGGACAGGCCATTGGGGGCTACACCTTC
TRBV27	.	TRBJ1-6	few	CASSPRTASPNSPLHF	TGTGCCAGCAGTCCGAGGACTGCGTCCCCCAATTCACCCCTCCACTTT
TRBV6-1	TRBD2	TRBJ2-2	.	CASSGFLRGGDGELFF	TGTGCCAGCAGTGGGTTTCTACGGGGGGGCGACGGGGAGCTGTTTTTT
TRBV5-1	.	TRBJ1-1	.	CASSPEGGNTEAFF	TGCGCCAGCAGCCCGGAAGGAGGGAACACTGAAGCTTTCTTT
TRBV5-5	.	TRBJ1-5	few	CASSLEGSDQPQHF	TGTGCCAGCAGCTTGGAGGGGTCGGATCAGCCCCAGCATTTT
TRBV19	.	TRBJ2-5	.	CASVRPGLQETQYF	TGTGCCAGTGTTAGGCCGGGTTTACAAGAGACCCAGTACTTC
TRBV27	TRBD1	TRBJ1-4	.	CASSPSGTGELFF	TGTGCCAGCAGTCCTTCCGGGACAGGGGAACTGTTTTTT
TRBV5-5	TRBD1	TRBJ1-1	.	CASSPGGIRGNTEAFF	TGTGCCAGCAGCCCAGGGGGGATTCGGGGGAACACTGAAGCTTTCTTT
TRBV5-1	.	TRBJ1-2	.	CASSLWRKTNYGYTF	TGCGCCAGCAGCTTGTGGAGAAAAACTAACTATGGCTACACCTTC
TRBV30	.	TRBJ2-3	.	CASQPSSVYTQYF	TGTGCCTCCCAACCCAGTAGCGTGTATACGCAGTATTTT
TRBV28	.	TRBJ1-2	few	CASSILSSYGYTF	TGTGCCAGCAGTATCCTCTCCTCTTATGGCTACACCTTC
TRBV27	.	TRBJ1-3	.	CASSLSVTGNTIYF	TGTGCCAGCAGTTTATCCGTTACTGGAAACACCATATATTTT
TRBV5-1	.	TRBJ1-1	.	CASSLGSVNTEAFF	TGCGCCAGTAGCTTGGGCTCAGTAAACACTGAAGCTTTCTTT
TRBV14	.	TRBJ1-1	.	CASSQFSGTKPEAFF	TGTGCCAGCAGCCAGTTTAGCGGGACGAAACCTGAAGCTTTCTTT
TRBV7-9	.	TRBJ1-1	.	CASSLPSLEAFF	TGTGCCAGCAGCTTACCCTCCCTAGAAGCTTTCTTT
TRBV19	TRBD1	TRBJ1-4	.	CASSRTGTNEKLFF	TGTGCCAGTAGTCGGACAGGGACTAATGAAAAACTGTTTTTT
TRBV6-5	TRBD1	TRBJ1-2	.	CASSFDREYGYTF	TGTGCCAGCAGTTTCGACAGGGAGTATGGCTACACCTTC
TRBV29-1	.	TRBJ1-2	.	CSVQTGGGYTF	TGCAGCGTTCAGACAGGTGGTGGCTACACCTTC
TRBV7-9	TRBD2	TRBJ2-3	.	CASSTGAGGADTQYF	TGTGCCAGCAGCACCGGAGCGGGGGGGGCAGATACGCAGTATTTT
TRBV19	TRBD1	TRBJ2-1	.	CASNIQGAENEQFF	TGTGCCAGTAATATACAGGGGGCGGAAAATGAGCAGTTCTTC
TRBV6-5	.	TRBJ2-3	.	CASSYGADTDTQYF	TGTGCCAGCAGTTACGGGGCGGACACAGATACGCAGTATTTT
TRBV5-6	TRBD1	TRBJ2-2	.	CASSFGTGGTGELFF	TGTGCCAGCAGCTTTGGGACAGGGGGTACCGGGGAGCTGTTTTTT
TRBV7-6	TRBD1	TRBJ1-5	.	CASSLGQGQPQHF	TGTGCCAGCAGCTTAGGACAGGGTCAGCCCCAGCATTTT
TRBV28	.	TRBJ2-3	.	CASSSRGLGIPRGTDTQYF	TGTGCCAGCAGTTCCCGGGGACTGGGAATACCGAGGGGCACAGATACGCAGTATTTT
TRBV7-9	TRBD1	TRBJ1-2	few	CASSLWGWGTGASNYGYTF	TGTGCCAGCAGCTTATGGGGGTGGGGGACAGGGGCCTCTAACTATGGCTACACCTTC
TRBV19	.	TRBJ2-7	.	CASSMVVAGFGSYEQYF	TGTGCCAGTAGTATGGTAGTCGCGGGATTTGGCTCCTACGAGCAGTACTTC
TRBV5-1	.	TRBJ2-7	.	CASSLTGNSYEQYF	TGCGCCAGCAGCTTGACGGGAAACTCCTACGAGCAGTACTTC
TRBV19	.	TRBJ1-1	.	CASSTLGLEAFF	TGTGCCAGTAGTACCCTAGGCCTTGAAGCTTTCTTT
TRBV7-2	TRBD1	TRBJ1-1	.	CATDRGNTEAFF	TGTGCCACCGACAGGGGGAACACTGAAGCTTTCTTT
TRBV10-2	.	TRBJ2-7	.	CASTQSPSYEQYF	TGCGCCAGCACCCAAAGTCCTAGCTACGAGCAGTACTTC
TRBV11-3	.	TRBJ2-5	.	CASSSWSGSQETQYF	TGTGCCAGCAGCTCTTGGTCGGGGTCCCAAGAGACCCAGTACTTC
TRBV4-1	.	TRBJ2-1	few	CASSQAGGGALNEQFF	TGCGCCAGCAGCCAAGCGGGTGGGGGGGCCTTGAATGAGCAGTTCTTC
TRBV2	TRBD1	TRBJ2-7	.	CASRIRTGATYEQYF	TGTGCCAGCAGAATCAGGACAGGGGCGACCTACGAGCAGTACTTC
TRBV25-1	TRBD1	TRBJ2-3	.	CASSEWVGGDTDTQYF	TGTGCCAGCAGTGAATGGGTAGGGGGCGATACAGATACGCAGTATTTT
TRBV18	.	TRBJ2-2	few	CASSPGHSNTGELFF	TGTGCCAGCTCACCGGGACACTCGAACACCGGGGAGCTGTTTTTT
TRBV5-6	.	TRBJ2-3	.	CASSTSTSTDTQYF	TGTGCCAGCAGCACCTCGACAAGCACAGATACGCAGTATTTT
TRBV5-1	.	TRBJ1-6	.	CASSVLDRTNSPLHF	TGCGCCAGCAGCGTTCTAGACAGGACTAATTCACCCCTCCACTTT
TRBV5-1	TRBD2	TRBJ2-7	.	CASSSGTSGTYEQYF	TGCGCCAGCAGCTCGGGGACTAGCGGGACCTACGAGCAGTACTTC
TRBV5-1	.	TRBJ1-3	.	CASSQAVGGSGNTIYF	TGCGCCAGCAGCCAAGCGGTAGGGGGCTCTGGAAACACCATATATTTT
TRBV7-6	TRBD2	TRBJ2-6	.	CASSPLAGSLGANVLTF	TGTGCCAGCAGCCCCTTAGCGGGATCCCTTGGGGCCAACGTCCTGACTTTC
TRBV5-4	.	TRBJ2-2	few	CASTLEGGELFF	TGTGCCAGCACATTAGAGGGCGGGGAGCTGTTTTTT
TRBV11-2	TRBD1	TRBJ2-1	.	CASSTHRGRYNEQFF	TGTGCCAGCAGCACACACAGGGGCAGGTACAATGAGCAGTTCTTC
TRBV15	.	TRBJ1-1	.	CATRAGTATLRGGDTEAFF	TGTGCCACCAGGGCTGGGACGGCAACTTTGCGGGGCGGGGACACTGAAGCTTTCTTT
TRBV6-6	TRBD1	TRBJ2-7	.	CASSYSKGQKYREQYF	TGTGCCAGCAGTTACTCGAAGGGACAGAAGTACCGCGAGCAGTACTTC
TRBV27	TRBD2	TRBJ2-2	.	CASSLREYTGELFF	TGTGCCAGCTCGTTGCGGGAGTACACCGGGGAGCTGTTTTTT
TRBV27	TRBD2	TRBJ2-7	.	CASSYLGLAGYEQYF	TGTGCCAGCAGTTACCTGGGACTAGCAGGCTACGAGCAGTACTTC
TRBV19	TRBD2	TRBJ2-3	.	CASSPSPGREGADTQYF	TGTGCCAGTAGTCCATCTCCGGGGCGGGAGGGCGCAGATACGCAGTATTTT
TRBV14	TRBD2	TRBJ2-7	.	CASSQEFGGVYEQYF	TGTGCCAGCAGCCAAGAATTCGGGGGGGTGTACGAGCAGTACTTC
TRBV27	.	TRBJ2-7	.	CASSNWGRGSYEQYF	TGTGCCAGCAGTAACTGGGGGCGCGGCTCCTACGAGCAGTACTTC